This entry describes one TCR beta chain. The CDR3 loop spans 15 amino acids. V shed 5 bases, J shed 2 bases, and the junction held 7 bases outside the gene matches. CDR1 and CDR2 from the germline V gene are SGHTA and FQGNSA. The sample comes from a study of blood T cell repertoires in COVID-19. Study as a whole: Acute-phase and convalescent COVID-19 samples originated in the United States, Italy and Spain.

Original processing notes: Researchers report that nucleated cell counts were estimated from reference gene primer amplification. Measured with immunoSEQ multiplex PCR; TCRdb has only the in-frame clones, and not every one. Clone size and V and J calls were adopted from that table, with D and trimming inferred from the DNA. Of around 130,000 clones listed, around 78% are singletons. The sample was peripheral blood. The TCR originated in a human donor in a cohort sampled during active COVID-19. The J gene is TRBJ2-3, the V gene TRBV7-2; 7 nucleotides match TRBD2. The CDR3 is CASSPRGLLTDTQYF. For the CDR3, the DNA is TGTGCCAGCAGCCCTCGGGGACTACTCACAGATACGCAGTATTTT.